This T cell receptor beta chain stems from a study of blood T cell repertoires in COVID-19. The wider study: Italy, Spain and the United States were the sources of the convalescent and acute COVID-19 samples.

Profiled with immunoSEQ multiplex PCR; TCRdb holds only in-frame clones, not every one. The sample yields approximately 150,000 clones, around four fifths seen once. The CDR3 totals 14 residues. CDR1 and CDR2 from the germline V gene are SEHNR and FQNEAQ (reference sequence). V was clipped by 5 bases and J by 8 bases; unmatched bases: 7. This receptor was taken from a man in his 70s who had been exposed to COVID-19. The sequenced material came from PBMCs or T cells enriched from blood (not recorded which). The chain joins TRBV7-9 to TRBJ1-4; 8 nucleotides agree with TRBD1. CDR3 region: CASSRGQGGEKLFF. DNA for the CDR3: TGTGCCAGCAGCCGTGGACAGGGAGGCGAAAAACTGTTTTTT.